Shown below are 25 T cell receptor beta chains from a single sample sequenced in a study of blood T cell repertoires in COVID-19. TCRdb's copy holds only in-frame clones and misses some; the assay was immunoSEQ multiplex PCR. Of about 140,000 clones in the sample, 70% to 80% were seen once. Sequencing was carried out using peripheral blood. These receptors all stem from a woman of 80 years or more with active or convalescent COVID-19.

The V call is TRBV6-6, the J call TRBJ2-2; TRBD2 matches at 8 bases. Germline CDR1 reads MNHNY; CDR2 reads SVGAGI (reference sequence). The junction had 3 bases not matched to a gene; V was cut back by 5 bases and J by 1 base. CDR3 length: 15 amino acids. The CDR3 loop reads CASSPGGLNTGELFF. For the CDR3, the DNA is TGTGCCAGCAGTCCGGGGGGGCTGAACACCGGGGAGCTGTTTTTT.

The gene calls are TRBV2 and TRBJ2-1; no clear D gene. Trimming removed 11 bases at V and 5 bases at J, with 10 bases between. The germline gives CDR1 SNHLY, CDR2 FYNNEI. This CDR3 comprises 11 residues. This chain's CDR3 is CASRGNNEQFF. The CDR3 nucleotides read TGTGCCTCCAGAGGCAACAATGAGCAGTTCTTC.

This rearrangement joins TRBV5-5 to TRBJ2-7; 11 bases agree with TRBD2. Germline V gene data show CDR1 as SGHKS and CDR2 as YYEKEE (reference sequence). This CDR3 is built from 15 residues. V lost 2 bases to trimming and J lost 2 bases; unmatched junction nucleotides: 3. The CDR3 bases are TGTGCCAGCAGCTTACTAGCGGGGGCCACCTACGAGCAGTACTTC. Its translation: CASSLLAGATYEQYF.

The chain combines TRBV6-5 with TRBJ1-2; 8 positions match TRBD1. J was trimmed by 3 bases and V by 6 bases; bases with no gene match: 6. From germline, CDR1 is MNHEY and CDR2 SVGAGI. This CDR3 region has 14 residues. For the CDR3, the DNA is TGTGCCAGCAGCTTCAGGGGGCAGGACTATGGCTACACCTTC. Encoded protein: CASSFRGQDYGYTF.

The chain couples TRBV28 to TRBJ1-2, with D maybe TRBD1 (6 bases). The germline V and J ends were trimmed by 6 bases and 2 bases, with 10 bases remaining between them. Germline loops: CDR1 MDHEN, CDR2 SYDVKM. This CDR3 is 13 amino acids long. CDR3 DNA sequence: TGTGCCAGCAGACCAACAGGGAACTATGGCTACACCTTC. Translated, it gives CASRPTGNYGYTF.

V is TRBV5-6 and J is TRBJ1-2; the D gene is possibly TRBD1 (5 bases). This CDR3 has 12 residues. Looked up from germline, CDR1 is SGHDT and CDR2 is YYEEEE. With 3 bases removed from V and 4 bases from J, the gap between germline ends came to 7 bases. CDR3 sequence: CASSSTVYGYTF. CDR3 DNA sequence: TGTGCCAGCAGCTCGACAGTCTATGGCTACACCTTC.

The V call is TRBV27, the J call TRBJ1-1; 7 bases map to TRBD1. With 0 bases clipped from V and 5 bases from J, the junction kept 15 bases outside the gene matches. This CDR3 contains 18 residues. The V gene's germline CDR1 is MNHEY and CDR2 SMNVEV (reference sequence). DNA of the CDR3: TGTGCCAGCAGTTTATCGACAGGGACTTTTTCCCGTTTGACTGAAGCTTTCTTT. This gives the protein CASSLSTGTFSRLTEAFF.

The V gene is TRBV6-5, the J gene TRBJ2-2, with D tentatively TRBD2 (5 bases). Germline V gene lookup returns CDR1 MNHEY and CDR2 SVGAGI. This CDR3 has 15 residues. Between the trimmed V and J ends, which lost 2 bases and 6 bases, there was a span of 13 bases. For the CDR3, the DNA is TGTGCCAGCAGTTACCTGCCCCGGAGGTCCGGGGAGCTGTTTTTT. It encodes CASSYLPRRSGELFF.

The chain employs TRBV28 and TRBJ1-6, with 9 positions matching TRBD1. Germline V gives CDR1 MDHEN, CDR2 SYDVKM. The CDR3 length is 15 residues. Trimming took 5 bases from V and 8 from J; bases not matched to a gene: 7. CDR3 coding DNA: TGTGCCAGCAGTCGGAGGACAGGGGTTGATTCACCCCTCCACTTT. Its translation is CASSRRTGVDSPLHF.

The rearrangement joins TRBV27 to TRBJ2-3; D possibly corresponds to TRBD2 (5 bases). Germline V gives CDR1 MNHEY, CDR2 SMNVEV (reference sequence). This CDR3 has 16 residues. Trimming cost V 2 bases and J 2 bases, with 14 bases left between them. CDR3 region: CASSLGLFGLTDTQYF. CDR3 DNA: TGTGCCAGCAGTTTAGGGCTTTTCGGACTCACAGATACGCAGTATTTT.

The rearrangement links TRBV7-2 to TRBJ1-5; 8 bases line up with TRBD1. This CDR3 comprises 15 residues. Germline V lookup: CDR1 SGHTA, CDR2 FQGNSA. V shed 1 base, J shed 5 bases, and the junction held 4 bases outside the gene matches. CDR3 amino acids: CASSLVRGQDQPQHF. The CDR3 DNA reads as TGTGCCAGCAGCTTAGTCAGGGGGCAGGATCAGCCCCAGCATTTT.

V usage is TRBV6-6 and J usage is TRBJ1-1, with 7 positions matching TRBD1. The germline gives CDR1 MNHNY, CDR2 SVGAGI (reference sequence). V trimming: 6 bases; J trimming: 6 bases; junction bases outside the gene matches: 16. This CDR3 is built from 16 residues. The CDR3 nucleotides are TGTGCCAGCAGCAATTTTAGGGCAGGGGGAGTCTCTGAAGCTTTCTTT. This encodes CASSNFRAGGVSEAFF.

This clone turned up a few times. The V call is TRBV28, the J call TRBJ2-7; 9 bases match TRBD1. V lost 5 bases, J lost 1 base, and 6 bases stayed unmatched. CDR1 is MDHEN, CDR2 SYDVKM, per germline. The CDR3 loop spans 15 amino acids. CDR3 nucleotide sequence: TGTGCCAGCAGTGAATGGGGGACAGGGTCCTACGAGCAGTACTTC. Its protein is CASSEWGTGSYEQYF.

The V call is TRBV30, the J call TRBJ1-3; no clear D. Trimming pared 2 bases from V and 3 bases from J, leaving 8 bases between. Germline CDR1 reads GTSNPN; CDR2 reads SVGIG (reference sequence). CDR3 size: 13 residues. In DNA form, the CDR3 reads TGTGCCTGGAGTACGGGTAGTGGAAACACCATATATTTT. Translated, it gives CAWSTGSGNTIYF. Variable domain in full (rest from reference TRBV30 and TRBJ1-3): SQTIHQWPATLVQPVGSPLSLECTVEGTSNPNLYWYRQAAGRGLQLLFYSVGIGQISSEVPQNLSASRPQDRQFILSSKKLLLSDSGFYLCAWSTGSGNTIYFGEGSWLTVV.

The chain uses TRBV19 and TRBJ1-1, with no clear D. Germline V lookup: CDR1 LNHDA, CDR2 SQIVND (reference sequence). The CDR3 runs 12 residues. Trimming took 1 base from V and 9 from J, leaving 9 bases between them. CDR3 sequence: CASSIADGKAFF. The CDR3 nucleotides are TGTGCCAGTAGTATAGCAGACGGGAAAGCTTTCTTT.

This clone came up a few times. The V call is TRBV2, the J call TRBJ1-5, with a weak D call TRBD1 (6 bases). The V gene's germline CDR1 is SNHLY and CDR2 FYNNEI. With 5 bases removed from V and 0 bases from J, the gap between germline ends came to 8 bases. This CDR3 is built from 14 residues. The CDR3 nucleotides read TGTGCCAGCAGTCGACAGGTTAGCAATCAGCCCCAGCATTTT. As protein: CASSRQVSNQPQHF. Drawing the rest from reference TRBV2 and TRBJ1-5, the complete variable domain is EPEVTQTPSHQVTQMGQEVILRCVPISNHLYFYWYRQILGQKVEFLVSFYNNEISEKSEIFDDQFSVERPDGSNFTLKIRSTKLEDSAMYFCASSRQVSNQPQHFGDGTRLSIL.

V is TRBV5-4 and J is TRBJ2-3; D may be TRBD2 (7 bases). Germline-derived CDR1 and CDR2 are SGHNT and YYREEE (reference sequence). Trimming removed 1 base at V and 5 bases at J, with 17 bases between. The CDR3 loop spans 16 amino acids. DNA of the CDR3: TGTGCCAGCAGCTTGCTTACGGGGGGCCCACAAGATACGCAGTATTTT. The encoded protein is CASSLLTGGPQDTQYF.

CDR3 sequence reads: CASSSLVLFTDTQYF. In DNA, the CDR3 is TGTGCCAGCAGCTCCTTGGTGCTATTCACAGATACGCAGTATTTT. The rearrangement uses TRBV7-2 and TRBJ2-3; D ambiguous. V lost 4 bases to trimming and J lost 2 bases, with 13 bases between them. The germline V gene encodes CDR1 SGHTA and CDR2 FQGNSA. The CDR3 is 15 residues long. The full variable domain, with the rest looked up from reference TRBV7-2 and TRBJ2-3, is GAGVSQSPSNKVTEKGKDVELRCDPISGHTALYWYRQSLGQGLEFLIYFQGNSAPDKSGLPSDRFSAERTGGSVSTLTIQRTQQEDSAVYLCASSSLVLFTDTQYFGPGTRLTVL.

The chain employs TRBV6-5 and TRBJ2-7, with TRBD2 matching over 7 bases. CDR1 is MNHEY and CDR2 is SVGAGI in the germline V gene. This CDR3 spans 12 amino acids. Trimming removed 8 bases from V and 5 bases from J; junction bases left unmatched: 6. In nucleotides, the CDR3 is TGTGCCAGCTGGGTAGCGGGCCACGAGCAGTACTTC. The encoded protein is CASWVAGHEQYF.

The chain has TRBV2 and TRBJ2-5; 10 positions match TRBD2. Germline assignment: CDR1 SNHLY and CDR2 FYNNEI. This CDR3 comprises 15 residues. The J segment lost 2 bases and the V segment lost 6 bases, leaving 6 bases of the junction unmatched. CDR3 sequence: CASSLLAGPQETQYF. The CDR3 nucleotides read TGTGCCAGCAGCCTACTAGCGGGGCCGCAAGAGACCCAGTACTTC.

The V gene is TRBV7-9, the J gene TRBJ1-2, with D perhaps matching TRBD1 (6 bases). Germline V CDR1 and CDR2: SEHNR, FQNEAQ (reference sequence). Trimming left V 4 bases short and J 7 bases short, with 13 bases between. The CDR3 runs 13 residues. The CDR3 coding sequence is TGTGCCAGCAGCTCAACAGGGATCTTTGGCTACACCTTC. It encodes CASSSTGIFGYTF.

The table lists this clone with a few counts. The chain couples TRBV19 to TRBJ2-1; 9 nucleotides match TRBD1. V lost 8 bases to trimming and J lost 10 bases; unmatched junction nucleotides: 9. Looked up from germline, CDR1 is LNHDA and CDR2 is SQIVND (reference sequence). The CDR3 extends over 13 amino acids. This CDR3 is CASRGQGYGEQFF. The CDR3 DNA reads TGTGCCAGTCGTGGACAGGGGTATGGCGAGCAGTTCTTC.

This clone was detected once. The genes are TRBV7-6 and TRBJ2-7, with D tentatively TRBD2 (6 bases). Germline-derived CDR1 and CDR2 are SGHVS and FNYEAQ. V lost 3 bases and J 7 bases, leaving 16 bases between the germline ends. The CDR3 extends over 14 amino acids. The CDR3 reads CASSFSPTSGEQYF. CDR3 nucleotides: TGTGCCAGCAGCTTCTCCCCAACCAGCGGGGAGCAGTACTTC.

V gene TRBV4-1 combines with J gene TRBJ2-7, with D perhaps TRBD2 (5 bases). V shed 1 base and J shed 3 bases, with 16 bases lying between them. The CDR3 covers 16 residues. Germline V gives CDR1 MGHRA, CDR2 YSYEKL. The DNA of the CDR3 is TGCGCCAGCAGCCAAGCTGAGGGCTCTTCAATCTACGAGCAGTACTTC. Protein: CASSQAEGSSIYEQYF.

The chain uses TRBV25-1 and TRBJ1-5; the D is unclear. The CDR3 length is 12 residues. Germline CDR1 and CDR2: MGHDK and SYGVNS. CDR3 sequence: CAWRGFNQPQHF. DNA for the CDR3: TGTGCTTGGAGAGGATTCAATCAGCCCCAGCATTTT.